This T cell receptor beta chain was captured by sequencing in a study of response to subunit inactivated influenza vaccine. A few counts support this clonotype. Its antigen is still unknown. General observations from the study: Researchers suggested that each seasonal influenza vaccination recruits few new T cells.

TCRdb re-called the RT-PCR reads with MiXCR, one entry per CDR3 protein. In the table there are around 480,000 distinct CDR3 sequences, about 15% of which are singletons. This CDR3 contains 15 residues. V was trimmed by 6 bases and J by 4 bases, leaving 16 bases between them. This clonotype was obtained from a man between 50 and 69 years old who received an inactivated influenza vaccine. The V call is TRBV6-7, the J call TRBJ1-3, with D perhaps TRBD1 (5 bases). TRBV6-7 is given ORF status, its function remaining uncertain. Sequenced material: CD4+ T cells sorted from PBMCs, taken roughly 24 months after vaccination. The CDR3 DNA reads as TGTGCCAGCAGCCCACTCAGGGCATCAGGAAACACCATATATTTT. It encodes CASSPLRASGNTIYF.